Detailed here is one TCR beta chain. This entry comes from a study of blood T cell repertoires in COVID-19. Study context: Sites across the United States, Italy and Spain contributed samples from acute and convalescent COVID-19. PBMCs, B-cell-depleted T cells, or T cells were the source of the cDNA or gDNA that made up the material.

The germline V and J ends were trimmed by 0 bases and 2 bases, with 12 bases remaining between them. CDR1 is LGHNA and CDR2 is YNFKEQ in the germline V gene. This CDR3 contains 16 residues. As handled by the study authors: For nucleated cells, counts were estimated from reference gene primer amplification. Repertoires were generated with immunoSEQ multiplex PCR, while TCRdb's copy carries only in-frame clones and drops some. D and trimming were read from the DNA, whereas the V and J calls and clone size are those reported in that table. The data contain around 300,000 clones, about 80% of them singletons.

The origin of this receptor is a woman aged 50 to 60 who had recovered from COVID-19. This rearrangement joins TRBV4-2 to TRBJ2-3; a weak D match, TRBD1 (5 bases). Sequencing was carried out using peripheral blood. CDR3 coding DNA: TGTGCCAGCAGCCAAGATCGCAGGGTAATCACAGATACGCAGTATTTT. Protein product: CASSQDRRVITDTQYF.